This T cell receptor (beta chain) was captured in a study of Ad26.COV2.S vaccination and SARS-CoV-2 variants listed by TCRdb under 2021. Describing the broader study: Donors in the vaccine arm were drawn from COV1001, a phase I-IIa trial of Ad26.COV2.S in healthy adults that was multicentre, randomized, double-blind and placebo-controlled. Ad26.COV2.S was administered intramuscularly at a dose of 5x10^10 or 1x10^11 viral particles, either as one shot or as two shots given 56 days apart. TCRbeta repertoire sequencing was used to assess the specificity and breadth of SARS-CoV-2-reactive T cell receptors after Ad26.COV2.S vaccination. The TCR-sequenced set comprised approximately 32 samples: roughly 19 Ad26.COV2.S vaccine recipients, 5 placebo recipients and 8 SARS-CoV-2 convalescent individuals. Trial participants were randomized into five groups of five, in which low-dose or high-dose Ad26.COV2.S was given once or twice, or placebo was given on both occasions. Throughout the experiments and outcome assessment, investigators stayed blinded to trial group allocation.

The immunoSEQ Assay was the method used to sequence TCRbeta CDR3 regions. After extraction, genomic DNA underwent amplification by bias-controlled multiplex PCR, followed by high-throughput sequencing. Per the original workflow: Collapsing and filtering of sequences were performed to quantify the absolute abundance of each unique TCRbeta CDR3 region. T cell fraction was estimated by normalization of TCRbeta template counts to usable DNA, with usable DNA being measured through amplification of reference genes present in all nucleated cells. Repertoire TCRs were annotated as SARS-CoV-2-specific by exact matching of V gene, CDR3 amino acid sequence and J gene to a known reactive TCR set. The reference SARS-CoV-2 TCR set came from MIRA and was filtered for enrichment in COVID-19-positive ImmuneCODE repertoires, removing public or cross-reactive TCRs. Using the MIRA antigens, annotated TCRs were further analysed by specific ORF or by position within an ORF. Depth was the summed frequency of annotated unique rearrangements, while breadth was defined as annotated unique rearrangements over total unique productive rearrangements. Group comparisons of TCR breadth used two-sided Wilcoxon rank-sum tests. The clones in this table, taken by TCRdb from immuneACCESS, are in-frame only. Not every clone is retained; where verified, under half of the shortfall comes from an unresolved V gene, and the cause of the rest is unknown. That table furnishes V, J and clone size, whereas the DNA furnished D and trimming. The sample has hundreds of thousands of clones on record, about 88% of them singletons. The top ten clones comprise about 10% of the sample.

About this clone itself: The target of this receptor is not known. Qualities for individual bases were not recorded, and no much larger clone is one base off.

Its CDR3 holds 16 amino acids, cysteine through phenylalanine. Just CDR3 DNA is preserved here, 48 bases in frame from base 1. Trimmed from V: 4 bases; trimmed from J: 0 bases; junction bases lacking a gene match: 5. Per the germline V gene, LGHNA is the CDR1 and YNFKEQ is the CDR2. The paper as a whole reports these results and caveats: Compared with placebo recipients, Ad26.COV2.S recipients showed higher spike-specific TCR breadth (P = 0.0014). According to the authors, total T cell responses may have been underestimated by the TCR breadth and depth analyses. Vaccine and placebo recipients had comparable non-spike TCR breadth, which fits with the vaccine containing only spike. The study was not powered for comparison of responses between vaccine doses or regimens. After vaccination, spike-specific CD8+ and CD4+ T cell responses were reported to show substantial breadth.

Sample treatment or condition, as interpreted from the label and publication: roughly 20 received Ad26.COV2.S at low or high dose, single or two shots; roughly five received placebo; per-sample allocation not given. For vaccine and placebo recipients, repertoires were sequenced using samples collected on day 63 after the first injection. Cohort 1b enrolled around 23 adults aged 18-55 years at a single site in Boston, USA, between 29 July and 7 August 2020. Ad26.COV2.S was a replication-incompetent adenovirus type 26 vector that expressed a prefusion-stabilized SARS-CoV-2 spike protein derived from the original Wuhan strain.

The origin of this receptor is a person between 18 and 65 years old who received the Ad26.COV2.S COVID-19 vaccine or a placebo. Sequenced here: peripheral blood, sampled in a trial of Ad26.COV2.S vaccine versus placebo. The chain employs TRBV4-2 and TRBJ2-1, with 8 bases in between that match TRBD2. The CDR3 corresponds to CASSLTGTSSYNEQFF. The nucleotide sequence reads TGTGCCAGCAGCCTTACCGGGACTAGCTCCTACAATGAGCAGTTCTTC.